This T cell receptor (beta chain) was retrieved from a study of control samples from healthy donors and cancer patients. The repertoire was sequenced with immunoSEQ multiplex PCR; TCRdb's copy has only in-frame clones and lacks some. The data hold some 45,000 clones, with 70% to 90% observed a single time. This CDR3 is built from 15 residues. Per the germline V gene, CDR1 is SGHTA and CDR2 is FQGNSA. The V segment lost 1 base and the J segment 8 bases; nucleotides outside the gene matches: 3. The source of this sequence is a man aged 60-69 years in good health. Sequenced input: blood. The chain carries TRBV7-2 and TRBJ1-6; 9 nucleotides match TRBD1. In nucleotides, the CDR3 is TGTGCCAGCAGCTTAGTCGGGGACAGGGATTCACCCCTCCACTTT. Amino acid sequence: CASSLVGDRDSPLHF.